This section outlines one T cell receptor (beta chain) sequence together with its context. Its antigen remains unidentified. Time point reported: baseline pretreatment blood. Treatment: 15 Gy SBRT to primary tumor, nephrectomy 4 weeks later. This record comes from a study of radiation and T cells in renal cell carcinoma. Study as a whole: Nephrectomy followed 15 Gy stereotactic body radiation by 4 weeks. Study-level points and caveats: Without pretreatment biopsies, baseline tumor clonotype presence was undetermined.

The protocol was immunoSEQ multiplex PCR, while the TCRdb copy is restricted to in-frame clones and leaves out a portion. The sample lists approximately 120,000 clones, roughly 80% occurring once. This clonotype was obtained from a woman in her fifties or sixties with renal cell carcinoma. This specimen consisted of blood, obtained from a patient whose treatment included radiotherapy and nephrectomy.

The CDR3 DNA reads as TGTGCCAGCACCATCTACAATGAGCAGTTCTTC. Amino acid sequence: CASTIYNEQFF. The V and J genes are TRBV2 and TRBJ2-1; D is uncertain. V dropped 7 bases and J dropped 3 bases, with 4 bases sitting between them. Germline values: CDR1 SNHLY, CDR2 FYNNEI. The CDR3 length is 11 residues.